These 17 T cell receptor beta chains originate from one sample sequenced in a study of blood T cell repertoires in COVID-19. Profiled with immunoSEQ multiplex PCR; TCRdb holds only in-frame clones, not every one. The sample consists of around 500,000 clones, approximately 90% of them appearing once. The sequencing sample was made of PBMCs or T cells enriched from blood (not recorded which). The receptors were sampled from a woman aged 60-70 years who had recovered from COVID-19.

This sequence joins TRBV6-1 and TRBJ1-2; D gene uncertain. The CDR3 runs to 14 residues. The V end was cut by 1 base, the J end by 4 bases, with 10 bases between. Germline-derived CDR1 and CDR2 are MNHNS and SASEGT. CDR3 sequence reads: CASSEGTNSYGYTF. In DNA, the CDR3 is TGTGCCAGCAGTGAAGGTACGAACAGCTATGGCTACACCTTC.

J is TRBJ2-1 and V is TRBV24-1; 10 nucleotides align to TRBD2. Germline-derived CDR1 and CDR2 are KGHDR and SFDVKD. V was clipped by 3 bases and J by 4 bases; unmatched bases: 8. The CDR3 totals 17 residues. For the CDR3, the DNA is TGTGCCACCAGTGATACGATGCTAGCGGGAGCTTACAATGAGCAGTTCTTC. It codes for CATSDTMLAGAYNEQFF.

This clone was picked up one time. The CDR3 DNA reads TGTGCTAGTGGTTTGGATTATACAGGGGGTCACCAAGAGACCCAGTACTTC. It codes for CASGLDYTGGHQETQYF. The chain couples TRBV12-5 to TRBJ2-5; 8 nucleotides match TRBD1. The CDR3 contains 17 residues. The ends lost 1 base at V and 0 bases at J; junction bases unmatched: 7. CDR1 and CDR2 (germline): LGHNT, FRNRAP.

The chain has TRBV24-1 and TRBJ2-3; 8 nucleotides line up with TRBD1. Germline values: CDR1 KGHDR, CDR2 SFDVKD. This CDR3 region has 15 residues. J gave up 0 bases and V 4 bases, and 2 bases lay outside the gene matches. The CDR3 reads CATSEDRESTDTQYF. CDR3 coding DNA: TGTGCCACCAGTGAGGACAGGGAAAGCACAGATACGCAGTATTTT.

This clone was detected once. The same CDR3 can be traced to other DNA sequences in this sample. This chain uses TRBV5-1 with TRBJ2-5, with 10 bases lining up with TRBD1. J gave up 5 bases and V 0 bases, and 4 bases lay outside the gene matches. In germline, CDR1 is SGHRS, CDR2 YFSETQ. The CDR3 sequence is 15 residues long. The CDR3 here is CASSLGQGAGETQYF. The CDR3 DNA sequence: TGCGCCAGCAGCTTGGGACAGGGGGCTGGCGAGACCCAGTACTTC.

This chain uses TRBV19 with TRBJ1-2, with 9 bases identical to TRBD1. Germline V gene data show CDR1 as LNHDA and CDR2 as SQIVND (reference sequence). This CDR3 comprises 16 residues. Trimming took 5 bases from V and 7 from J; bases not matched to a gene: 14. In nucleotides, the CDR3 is TGTGCCAGTAGTTTGACCGTCGGGACAGGGAATGGTGGCTACACCTTC. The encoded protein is CASSLTVGTGNGGYTF.

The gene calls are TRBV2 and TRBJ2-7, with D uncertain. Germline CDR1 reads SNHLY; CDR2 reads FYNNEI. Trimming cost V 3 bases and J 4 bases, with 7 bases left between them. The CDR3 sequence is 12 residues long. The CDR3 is CASSDRSYEQYV. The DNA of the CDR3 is TGTGCCAGCAGTGACAGGTCATACGAGCAGTACGTC.

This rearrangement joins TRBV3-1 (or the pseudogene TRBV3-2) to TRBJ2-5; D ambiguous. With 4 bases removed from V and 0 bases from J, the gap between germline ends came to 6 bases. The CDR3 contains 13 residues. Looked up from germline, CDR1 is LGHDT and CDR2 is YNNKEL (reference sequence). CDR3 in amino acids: CASSPAYQETQYF. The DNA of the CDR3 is TGTGCCAGCAGCCCCGCGTACCAAGAGACCCAGTACTTC.

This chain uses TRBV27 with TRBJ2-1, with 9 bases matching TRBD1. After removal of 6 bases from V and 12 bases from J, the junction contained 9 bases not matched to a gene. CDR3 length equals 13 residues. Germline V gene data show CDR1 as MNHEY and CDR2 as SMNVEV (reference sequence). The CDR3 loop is CASRGQGSSGQFF. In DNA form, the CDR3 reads TGTGCCAGCAGAGGACAGGGGAGTTCTGGGCAGTTCTTC.

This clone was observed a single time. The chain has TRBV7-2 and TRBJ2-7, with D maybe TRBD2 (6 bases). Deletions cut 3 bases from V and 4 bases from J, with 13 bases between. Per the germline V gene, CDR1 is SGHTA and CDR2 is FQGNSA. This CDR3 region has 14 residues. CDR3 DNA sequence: TGTGCCAGCAGCTTCCAGACGGGGGTGTACGAGCAGTACGTC. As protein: CASSFQTGVYEQYV.

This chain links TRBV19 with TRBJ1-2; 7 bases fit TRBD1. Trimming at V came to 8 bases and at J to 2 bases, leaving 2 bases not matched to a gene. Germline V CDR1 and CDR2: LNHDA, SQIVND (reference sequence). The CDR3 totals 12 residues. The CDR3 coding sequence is TGTGCCAGTGAGACAGGGAACTATGGCTACACCTTC. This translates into CASETGNYGYTF.

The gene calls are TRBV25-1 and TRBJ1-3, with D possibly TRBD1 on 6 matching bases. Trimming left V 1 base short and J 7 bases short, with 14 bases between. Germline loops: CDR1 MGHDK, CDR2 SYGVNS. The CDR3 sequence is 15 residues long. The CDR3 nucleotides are TGTGCCAGCAGTGAATTTTCAGGGGACGGGAACACCATATATTTT. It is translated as CASSEFSGDGNTIYF.

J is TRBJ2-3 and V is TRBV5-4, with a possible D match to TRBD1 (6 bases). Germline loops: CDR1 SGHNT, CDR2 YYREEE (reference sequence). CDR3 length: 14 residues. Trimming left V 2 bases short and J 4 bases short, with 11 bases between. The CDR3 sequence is CASSLKQGSDTQYF. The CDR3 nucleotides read TGTGCCAGCAGCTTAAAACAGGGTTCAGATACGCAGTATTTT.

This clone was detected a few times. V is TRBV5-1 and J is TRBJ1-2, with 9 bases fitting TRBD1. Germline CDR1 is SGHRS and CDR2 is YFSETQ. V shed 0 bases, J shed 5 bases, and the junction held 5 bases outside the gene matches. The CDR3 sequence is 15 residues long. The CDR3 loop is CASSLGDREGYGYTF. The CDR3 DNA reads TGCGCCAGCAGCTTGGGGGACAGGGAGGGGTATGGCTACACCTTC. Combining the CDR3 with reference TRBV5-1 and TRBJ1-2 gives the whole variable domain KAGVTQTPRYLIKTRGQQVTLSCSPISGHRSVSWYQQTPGQGLQFLFEYFSETQRNKGNFPGRFSGRQFSNSRSEMNVSTLELGDSALYLCASSLGDREGYGYTFGSGTRLTVV.

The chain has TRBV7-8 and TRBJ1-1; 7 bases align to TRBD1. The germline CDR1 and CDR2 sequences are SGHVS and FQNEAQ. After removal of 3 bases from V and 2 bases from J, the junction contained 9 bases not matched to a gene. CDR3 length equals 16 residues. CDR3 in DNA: TGTGCCAGCAGCTTCGTCCGGGGGACAGACAACACTGAAGCTTTCTTT. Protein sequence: CASSFVRGTDNTEAFF.

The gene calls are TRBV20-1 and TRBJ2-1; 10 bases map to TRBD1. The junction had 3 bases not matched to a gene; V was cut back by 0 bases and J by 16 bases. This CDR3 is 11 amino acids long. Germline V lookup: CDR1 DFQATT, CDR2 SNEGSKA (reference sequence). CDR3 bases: TGCAGTGCTAGAGACCGGGACAGGGGATTCTTC. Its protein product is CSARDRDRGFF.

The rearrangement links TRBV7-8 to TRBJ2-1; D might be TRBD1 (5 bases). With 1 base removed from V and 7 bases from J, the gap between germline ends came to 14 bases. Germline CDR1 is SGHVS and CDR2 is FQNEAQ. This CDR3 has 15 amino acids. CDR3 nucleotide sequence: TGTGCCAGCAGCTTAGAACCAGGGAAGGGAAATGAGCAGTTCTTC. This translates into CASSLEPGKGNEQFF.